This TCR beta chain was identified during a study of post-analysis software for immune sequencing data. General study points: With TRBV5-6, TRBV5-1 and TRBV20-1 included, 4 to 6 TRBV segments were more frequent in patients than in controls.

Each TCR beta cDNA library carried unique molecular identifiers. TCRdb reprocessed the PCR reads with MiXCR, giving one entry per CDR3 protein. This table has 450,000 to 700,000 distinct CDR3 sequences, 44% appearing once. Germline CDR1 SQVTM, CDR2 ANQGSEA. This CDR3 contains 14 residues. Trimming cost V 7 bases and J 5 bases; bases outside gene matches: 11. For this clonotype: Antigen specificity is unknown.

This sequence originates from a girl aged 10-17 years with multiple sclerosis. The rearrangement uses TRBV29-1 and TRBJ2-5; TRBD1 matches at 9 bases. Sequenced input: blood. CDR3 sequence reads: CSGGPRTGVETQYF. DNA of the CDR3: TGCAGCGGCGGTCCTCGGACAGGGGTGGAGACCCAGTACTTC. Supplemented by reference TRBV29-1 and TRBJ2-5, the full variable domain reads SAVISQKPSRDICQRGTSLTIQCQVDSQVTMMFWYRQQPGQSLTLIATANQGSEATYESGFVIDKFPISRPNLTFSTLTVSNMSPEDSSIYLCSGGPRTGVETQYFGPGTRLLVL.